This TCR beta chain was identified in a study of T cell responses to AZD1222 COVID-19 vaccine. Whole-study results and caveats: Clonal diversity was possibly underestimated; the donors were predominantly white British and more often female. Reports say nearly half of spike-specific TCRs go after unmutated variant regions.

The repertoire was sequenced with immunoSEQ multiplex PCR; TCRdb's copy has only in-frame clones and lacks some. The sample contains 80,000 or so clones, 70% to 80% of which appear only once. As concerns this clone: Its antigen remains unidentified.

Looked up from germline, CDR1 is KGHSH and CDR2 is LQKENI. The CDR3 totals 17 residues. V lost 4 bases, J lost 2 bases, and 20 bases lay in between. This sample comprised peripheral blood, obtained 28 days after the second dose of the MenACWY control vaccine. The source is an adult who received the MenACWY meningococcal vaccine as a control. The chain is built from TRBV18 and TRBJ1-2, with D maybe TRBD1 (6 bases). The DNA for the CDR3 is TGTGCCAGCTCACTCGACCCAACAACAGGGTCCAACTATGGCTACACCTTC. Amino acid sequence: CASSLDPTTGSNYGYTF.